This T cell receptor (beta chain) was recorded in a study of breast tumors, draining lymph nodes, adjacent tissues. In TCRdb, the multiplex PCR reads were re-called with MiXCR into one record per CDR3 protein. The repertoire has around 140,000 distinct CDR3 sequences, more than 20% of them found once; the top ten carry more than 2.5%. Trimming cost V 0 bases and J 10 bases, with 26 bases left between them. Germline V lookup: CDR1 SGDLS, CDR2 YYNGEE. The CDR3 loop spans 18 amino acids. Notes on the study in general: Compared with lymph nodes, tumors were less diverse; compared with nontumor tissue, more. Findings are consistent with lymph node origin and intratumoral expansion of most tumor T cells. That most tumor T cells come from lymph nodes remained unproven. Compared with basal-like, luminal-like tumors shared significantly more repertoire with nontumor tissue.

This clonotype has a count of ten or more. The antigen remains undetermined. Samples came from axillary lymph nodes draining the breast cancer. This clonotype was sampled from a female donor with breast cancer. Some clones in this sample may be carry-over from other donors' samples. The chain joins TRBV9 to TRBJ2-1, with D possibly matching TRBD2 (6 bases). Sequenced material: axillary lymph node tissue. This CDR3 is CASSVEGSLWRRGNEQFF. CDR3 bases: TGTGCCAGCAGCGTAGAAGGTTCTTTATGGCGCCGGGGGAACGAGCAGTTCTTC.